This T cell receptor beta chain is drawn from a study of CD8+ T cells in alopecia areata (dated by TCRdb to the late 2010s). Concerning the study at large: The study used high-throughput TCRbeta sequencing to examine T cell clonal expansion in alopecia areata, in both the C3H/HeJ mouse model and human patients. RNA came from the PAXgene miRNA kit for fixed scalp, the miRNeasy kit for PBMCs, and the RNeasy kit for mouse skin. Amplification of TCRbeta CDR3 regions was done by immunoSEQ multiplex PCR using 35 Vbeta forward primers and 13 Jbeta reverse primers. On the human side, TCRbeta sequencing was run on scalp tissue and on sorted CD4+ and CD8+ peripheral blood T cells from healthy controls and from alopecia areata patients with either patchy or totalis/universalis disease. Scalp clonality was compared across normal scalp (n=4), patchy alopecia areata scalp (n=8), and alopecia totalis/universalis scalp (n=8).

Overall study results and their limits: Unlike mouse skin, which is dominated by gammadelta T cells, normal human skin has resident alphabeta T cells that are also sequenced, and this complicates analysis of the scalp TCR repertoire. Compared with normal scalp, lesional scalp had higher clonality and more expanded CD8+ clones, particularly in alopecia totalis/universalis, a pattern that suggests antigenic drive. Shared TCR sequences between patients were less evident than in mice, which may be partly attributable to HLA diversity in the patient population.

PBMCs were isolated by density centrifugation and stained for CD3, CD4 and CD8, after which CD4+ and CD8+ T cells were sorted on a FACSAria. Scalp biopsies and blood samples were obtained from unaffected controls. Remarks on this clone: No antigen is known for it. No per-base quality is available; no much larger clone lies one base away.

Library generation was performed with the immunoSEQ multiplex PCR assay. For TCR sequencing, RNA was extracted from every sample and reverse transcribed into cDNA to serve as template. SuperScript III was used to make first-strand cDNA, primed with a 2:1 mix of oligo-dT and random hexamers. A synthetic immune receptor repertoire was used to assess amplification bias, and residual bias was removed computationally. As for how the authors treated the data: Raw reads were preprocessed to remove errors, and CDR3 was defined by IMGT conventions from the conserved cysteine to phenylalanine. Clonality was computed as 1 minus the Shannon entropy, with the entropy normalized by log2 of the number of productive unique TCRs. CD4 or CD8 identity of scalp clones was inferred by cross-referencing scalp TCRbeta sequences with sorted blood CD4 and CD8 repertoires. TCRdb retrieved this table from immuneACCESS and kept in-frame rearrangements only. Not all clones are present; in checked studies, unresolved V genes account for under half, and no reason is known for the remainder. V, J and clone size reflect that table, while D and trimming were determined from the DNA. The sample profile shows about 110,000 clones; approximately 63% of them were found once. Of the sample, 20% to 25% is held by the ten largest clones.

Sequences were obtained from CD8+ T cells sorted from blood. The source of this sequence is a human donor in good health.

The CDR3 has the sequence CASSVAESSGNTIYF. The nucleotide sequence is given as TGTGCCAGCAGCGTAGCAGAGAGCTCTGGAAACACCATATATTTT. The V and J segments used are TRBV9 and TRBJ1-3; no confident D gene assignment can be made. Reading from cysteine to phenylalanine, the CDR3 counts 15 amino acids. Here the CDR3 DNA is all that survives: 45 bases in frame from base 1. Trimming at the junction amounts to 0 bases on V and 0 bases on J, and the germline ends lie 7 bases apart. CDR1 and CDR2 (SGDLS, YYNGEE) derive from the germline V gene.